This entry concerns a single TCR beta chain. The CDR3 runs 13 residues. V shed 5 bases and J 4 bases; nucleotides not matched to a gene: 7. Per germline, CDR1 SQVTM and CDR2 ANQGSEA. The data derive from a study of blood T cell repertoires in COVID-19. Study as a whole: Samples of COVID-19 (acute and convalescent) were obtained from the United States, Italy and Spain. PBMCs, B-cell-depleted T cells, or T cells provided the cDNA or gDNA that made up the material.

Sequencing used immunoSEQ multiplex PCR; TCRdb keeps in-frame clones, though not all of them. In the table there are about 98,000 clones, about 90% of which are singletons. Sequencing was performed on peripheral blood. This chain links TRBV29-1 with TRBJ2-7, with TRBD2 matching 8 bases. This receptor was taken from a man between 50 and 59 years old with active COVID-19. The CDR3: CSVLAGGSYEQYF. CDR3 coding DNA: TGCAGCGTTCTAGCGGGTGGGTCTTACGAGCAGTACTTC.